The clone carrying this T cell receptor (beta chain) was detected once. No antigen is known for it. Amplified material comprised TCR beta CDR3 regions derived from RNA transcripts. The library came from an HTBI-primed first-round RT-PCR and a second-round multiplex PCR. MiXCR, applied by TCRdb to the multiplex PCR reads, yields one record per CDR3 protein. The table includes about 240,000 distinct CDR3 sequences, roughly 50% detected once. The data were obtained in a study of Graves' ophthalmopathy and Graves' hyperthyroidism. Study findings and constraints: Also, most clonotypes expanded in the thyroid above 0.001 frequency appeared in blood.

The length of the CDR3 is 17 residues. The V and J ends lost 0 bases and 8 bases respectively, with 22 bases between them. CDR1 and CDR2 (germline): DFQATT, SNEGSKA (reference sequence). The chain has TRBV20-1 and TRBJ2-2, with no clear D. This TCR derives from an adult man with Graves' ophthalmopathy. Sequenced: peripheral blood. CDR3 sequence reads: CSARDLPLRRPSGELFF. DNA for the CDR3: TGCAGTGCTAGAGATTTGCCGCTCCGAAGGCCTTCGGGGGAGCTGTTTTTT.